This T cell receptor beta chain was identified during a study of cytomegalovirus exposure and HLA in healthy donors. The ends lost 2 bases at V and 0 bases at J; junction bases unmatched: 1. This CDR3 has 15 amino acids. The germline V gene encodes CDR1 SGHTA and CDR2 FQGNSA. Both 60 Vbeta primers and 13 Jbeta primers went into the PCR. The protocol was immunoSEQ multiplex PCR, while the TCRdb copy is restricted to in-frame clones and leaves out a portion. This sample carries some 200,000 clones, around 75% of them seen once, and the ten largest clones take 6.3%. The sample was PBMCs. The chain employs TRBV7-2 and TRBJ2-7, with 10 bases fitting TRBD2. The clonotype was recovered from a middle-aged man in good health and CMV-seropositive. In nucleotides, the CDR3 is TGTGCCAGCAGCTTACTAGCGGGGGCCTCCTACGAGCAGTACTTC. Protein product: CASSLLAGASYEQYF.